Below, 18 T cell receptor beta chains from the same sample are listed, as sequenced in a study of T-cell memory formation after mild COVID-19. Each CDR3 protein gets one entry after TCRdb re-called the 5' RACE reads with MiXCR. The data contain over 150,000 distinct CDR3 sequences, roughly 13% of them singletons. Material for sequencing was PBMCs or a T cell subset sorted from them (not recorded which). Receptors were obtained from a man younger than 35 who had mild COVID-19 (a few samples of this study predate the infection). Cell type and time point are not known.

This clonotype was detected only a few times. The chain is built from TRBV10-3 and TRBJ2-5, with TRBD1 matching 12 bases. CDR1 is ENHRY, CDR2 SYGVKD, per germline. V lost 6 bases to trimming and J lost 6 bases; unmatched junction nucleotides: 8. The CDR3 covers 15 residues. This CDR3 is CAIRGQGARGQTQYF. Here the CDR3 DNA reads TGTGCCATCAGGGGACAGGGGGCGAGAGGACAGACCCAGTACTTC.

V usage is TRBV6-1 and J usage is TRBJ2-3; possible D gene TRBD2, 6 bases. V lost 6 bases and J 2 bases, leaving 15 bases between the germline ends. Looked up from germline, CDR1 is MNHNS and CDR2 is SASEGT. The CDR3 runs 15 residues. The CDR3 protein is CASRETLDYTDTQYF. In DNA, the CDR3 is TGTGCCAGCAGGGAGACGTTGGACTACACAGATACGCAGTATTTT.

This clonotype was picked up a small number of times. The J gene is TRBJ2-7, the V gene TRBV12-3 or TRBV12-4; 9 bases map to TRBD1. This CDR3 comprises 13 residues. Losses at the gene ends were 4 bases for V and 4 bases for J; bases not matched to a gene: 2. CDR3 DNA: TGTGCCAGCAGTTGGGACAGGGTGTACGAGCAGTACTTC. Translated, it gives CASSWDRVYEQYF.

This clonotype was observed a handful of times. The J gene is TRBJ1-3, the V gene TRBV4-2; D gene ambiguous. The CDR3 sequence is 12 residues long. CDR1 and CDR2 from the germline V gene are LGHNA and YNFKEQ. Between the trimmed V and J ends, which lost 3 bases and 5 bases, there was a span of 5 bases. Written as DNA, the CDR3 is TGTGCCAGCAGCCATGCAAGAAACACCATATATTTT. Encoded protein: CASSHARNTIYF.

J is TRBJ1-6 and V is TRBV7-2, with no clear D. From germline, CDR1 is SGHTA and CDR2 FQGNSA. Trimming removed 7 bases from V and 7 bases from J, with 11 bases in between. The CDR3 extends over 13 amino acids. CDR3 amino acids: CASKGELNSPLHF. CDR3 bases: TGTGCCAGCAAGGGAGAACTAAATTCACCCCTCCACTTT.

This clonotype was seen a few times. In DNA, the CDR3 is TGCGCCAGCAGCTTGGGGGGACAGGGGGCGACAGATACGCAGTATTTT. It yields the protein CASSLGGQGATDTQYF. J is TRBJ2-3 and V is TRBV5-1, with 12 bases identical to TRBD1. The germline gives CDR1 SGHRS, CDR2 YFSETQ. The CDR3 has 16 amino acids. With 0 bases clipped from V and 3 bases from J, the junction kept 2 bases outside the gene matches.

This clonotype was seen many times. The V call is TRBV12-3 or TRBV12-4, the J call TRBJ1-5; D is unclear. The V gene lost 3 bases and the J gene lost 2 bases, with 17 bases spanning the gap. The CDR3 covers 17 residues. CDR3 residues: CASSLRSIVGGNQPQHF. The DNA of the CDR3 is TGTGCCAGCAGTTTGAGATCGATCGTTGGCGGCAATCAGCCCCAGCATTTT.

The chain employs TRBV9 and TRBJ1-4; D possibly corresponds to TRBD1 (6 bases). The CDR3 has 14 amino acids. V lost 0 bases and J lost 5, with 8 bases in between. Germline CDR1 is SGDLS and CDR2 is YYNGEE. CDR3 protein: CASSVGGGNEKLFF. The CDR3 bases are TGTGCCAGCAGCGTAGGAGGGGGGAATGAAAAACTGTTTTTT.

CDR3 bases: TGTGCCAGCAGCTCCGGGTTAGATTCACCCCTCCACTTT. This sequence encodes CASSSGLDSPLHF. The chain links TRBV7-2 to TRBJ1-6, with D unclear. From germline, CDR1 is SGHTA and CDR2 FQGNSA. The CDR3 loop spans 13 amino acids. V lost 4 bases and J 8 bases, leaving 9 bases between the germline ends. The full variable domain, in which reference TRBV7-2 and TRBJ1-6 provide the parts outside the CDR3, is GAGVSQSPSNKVTEKGKDVELRCDPISGHTALYWYRQSLGQGLEFLIYFQGNSAPDKSGLPSDRFSAERTGGSVSTLTIQRTQQEDSAVYLCASSSGLDSPLHFGNGTRLTVT.

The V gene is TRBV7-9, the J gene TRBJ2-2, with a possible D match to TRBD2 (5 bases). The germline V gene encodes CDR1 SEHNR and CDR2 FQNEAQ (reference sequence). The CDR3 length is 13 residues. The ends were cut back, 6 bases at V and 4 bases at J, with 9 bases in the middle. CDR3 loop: CASRASPTGELFF. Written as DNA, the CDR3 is TGTGCCAGCAGGGCTAGCCCCACCGGGGAGCTGTTTTTT.

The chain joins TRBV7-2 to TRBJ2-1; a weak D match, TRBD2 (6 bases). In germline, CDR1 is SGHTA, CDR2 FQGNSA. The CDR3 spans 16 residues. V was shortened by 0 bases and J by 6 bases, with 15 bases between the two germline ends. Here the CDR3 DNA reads TGTGCCAGCAGCTTAGCCCTAGGGGTGCGGGGCAATGAGCAGTTCTTC. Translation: CASSLALGVRGNEQFF.

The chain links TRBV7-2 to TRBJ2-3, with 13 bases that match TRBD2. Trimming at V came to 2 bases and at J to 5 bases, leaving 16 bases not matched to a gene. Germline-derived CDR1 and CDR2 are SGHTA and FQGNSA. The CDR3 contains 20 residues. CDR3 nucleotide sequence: TGTGCCAGCAGCTTATCCTCCACGGGCGGGACTAGCGGGGTGAGAGATACGCAGTATTTT. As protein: CASSLSSTGGTSGVRDTQYF.

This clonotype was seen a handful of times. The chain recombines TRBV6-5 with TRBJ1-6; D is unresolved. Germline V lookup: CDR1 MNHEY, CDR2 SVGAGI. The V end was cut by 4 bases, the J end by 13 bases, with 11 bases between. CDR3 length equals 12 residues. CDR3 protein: CASSSGREPLHF. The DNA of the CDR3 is TGTGCCAGCAGTTCCGGCAGAGAGCCCCTCCACTTT.

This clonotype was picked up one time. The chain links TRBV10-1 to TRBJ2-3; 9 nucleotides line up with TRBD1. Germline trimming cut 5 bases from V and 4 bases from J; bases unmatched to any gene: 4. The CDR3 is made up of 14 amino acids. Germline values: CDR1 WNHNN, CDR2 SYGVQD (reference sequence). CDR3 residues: CASSTRQGADTQYF. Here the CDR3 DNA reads TGCGCCAGCAGTACAAGACAGGGGGCAGATACGCAGTATTTT.

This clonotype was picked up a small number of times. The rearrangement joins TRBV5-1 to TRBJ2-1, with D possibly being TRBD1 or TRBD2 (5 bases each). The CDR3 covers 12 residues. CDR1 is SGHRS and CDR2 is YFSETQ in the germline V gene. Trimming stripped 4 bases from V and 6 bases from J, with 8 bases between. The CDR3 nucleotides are TGCGCCAGCAGCACTGGGGGCAATGAGCAGTTCTTC. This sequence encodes CASSTGGNEQFF.

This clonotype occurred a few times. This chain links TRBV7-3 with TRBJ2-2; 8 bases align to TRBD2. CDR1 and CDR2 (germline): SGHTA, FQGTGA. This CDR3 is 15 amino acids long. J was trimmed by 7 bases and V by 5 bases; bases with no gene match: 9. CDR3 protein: CASSLAGGRDGELFF. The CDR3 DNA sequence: TGTGCCAGCAGCCTCGCGGGGGGACGCGACGGGGAGCTGTTTTTT.

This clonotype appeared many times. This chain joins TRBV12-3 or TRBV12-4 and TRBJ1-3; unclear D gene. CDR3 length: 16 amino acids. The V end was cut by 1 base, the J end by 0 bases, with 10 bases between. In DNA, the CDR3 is TGTGCCAGCAGTTTAGTAGGGCGCAGCTCTGGAAACACCATATATTTT. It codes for CASSLVGRSSGNTIYF.

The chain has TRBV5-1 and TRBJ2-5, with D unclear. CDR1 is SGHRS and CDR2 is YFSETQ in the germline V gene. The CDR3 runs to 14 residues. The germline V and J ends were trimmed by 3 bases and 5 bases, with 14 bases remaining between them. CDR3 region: CASSSDLGLETQYF. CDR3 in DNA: TGCGCCAGCAGCTCGGATCTGGGGTTGGAGACCCAGTACTTC.